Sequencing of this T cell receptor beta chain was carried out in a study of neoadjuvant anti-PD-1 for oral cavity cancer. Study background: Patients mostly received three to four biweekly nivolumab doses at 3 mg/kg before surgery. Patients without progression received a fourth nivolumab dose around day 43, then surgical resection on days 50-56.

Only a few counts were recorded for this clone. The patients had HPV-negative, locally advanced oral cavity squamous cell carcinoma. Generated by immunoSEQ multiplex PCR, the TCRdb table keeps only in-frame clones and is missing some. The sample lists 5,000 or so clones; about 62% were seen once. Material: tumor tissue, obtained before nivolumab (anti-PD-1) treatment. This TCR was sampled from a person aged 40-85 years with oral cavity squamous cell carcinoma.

CDR3 loop: CASSPEQGADEKLFF. CDR3 nucleotide sequence: TGTGCCAGCTCACCAGAGCAGGGGGCGGATGAAAAACTGTTTTTT. V gene TRBV18 combines with J gene TRBJ1-4; 8 nucleotides line up with TRBD1. The junction had 5 bases not matched to a gene; V was cut back by 2 bases and J by 6 bases. Germline V gives CDR1 KGHSH, CDR2 LQKENI. The CDR3 runs to 15 residues.